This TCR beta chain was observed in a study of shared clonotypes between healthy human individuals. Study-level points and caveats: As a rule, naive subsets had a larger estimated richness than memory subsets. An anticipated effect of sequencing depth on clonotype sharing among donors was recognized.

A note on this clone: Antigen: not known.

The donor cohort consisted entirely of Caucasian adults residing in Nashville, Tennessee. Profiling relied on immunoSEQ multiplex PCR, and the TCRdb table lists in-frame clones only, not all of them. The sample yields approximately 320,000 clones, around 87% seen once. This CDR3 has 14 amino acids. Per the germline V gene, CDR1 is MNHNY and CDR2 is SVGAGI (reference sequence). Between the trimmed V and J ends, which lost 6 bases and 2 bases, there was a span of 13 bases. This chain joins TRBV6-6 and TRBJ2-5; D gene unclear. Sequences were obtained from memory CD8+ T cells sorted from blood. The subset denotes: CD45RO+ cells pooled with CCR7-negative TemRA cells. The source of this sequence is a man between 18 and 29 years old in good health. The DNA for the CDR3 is TGTGCCAGCAGCCTTGCCCGGGCACAAGAGACCCAGTACTTC. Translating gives CASSLARAQETQYF.